A single sample is the source of the 2 T cell receptor beta chains below, sequenced in a study of long-term antiretroviral therapy in people with HIV. Survey-level immunoSEQ v3.0 assays were run. Profiled with immunoSEQ multiplex PCR; TCRdb holds only in-frame clones, not every one. The data contain about 14,000 clones, around four fifths of them singletons. The sample consisted of unsorted PBMCs, taken 1.8 years before starting antiretroviral therapy. These receptors all stem from a middle-aged woman with HIV.

The V gene is TRBV28, the J gene TRBJ1-5, with 8 bases lining up with TRBD1. Germline V gene data show CDR1 as MDHEN and CDR2 as SYDVKM. This CDR3 is 13 amino acids long. Trimming took 8 bases from V and 4 from J; bases not matched to a gene: 4. The CDR3 reads CASWTGLNQPQHF. The CDR3 nucleotides are TGTGCCAGCTGGACAGGGCTTAATCAGCCCCAGCATTTT.

The V call is TRBV12-5, the J call TRBJ2-1; 7 bases map to TRBD1. The CDR3 consists of 13 residues. Germline loops: CDR1 LGHNT, CDR2 FRNRAP. V shed 1 base and J 7 bases; nucleotides not matched to a gene: 1. CDR3 sequence: CASGLGRGNEQFF. CDR3 nucleotides: TGTGCTAGTGGTTTGGGCAGGGGGAATGAGCAGTTCTTC.